This TCR beta chain emerged from a study of immune evolution from preneoplasia to lung adenocarcinoma. Germline V gene lookup returns CDR1 MNHNY and CDR2 SVGAGI (reference sequence). With V trimmed by 4 bases and J by 2 bases, 7 bases remained unmatched. The CDR3 loop spans 15 amino acids. TCRdb's copy holds only in-frame clones and misses some; the assay was immunoSEQ multiplex PCR. The table records about 4,000 clones, 79% of them present only once. For this clone: Its antigen remains unknown.

The study's findings and limits: Top clone share appeared to fall from AAH through AIS, MIA, adenocarcinoma.

The V and J genes are TRBV6-6 and TRBJ2-5; 7 positions agree with TRBD1. The source of this sequence is a person aged 50-70 years with lung adenocarcinoma. The sample consisted of FFPE minimally invasive lung adenocarcinoma tissue. The CDR3 protein is CASSSSGGRQETQYF. DNA of the CDR3: TGTGCCAGCAGTTCCTCAGGGGGTCGACAAGAGACCCAGTACTTC.